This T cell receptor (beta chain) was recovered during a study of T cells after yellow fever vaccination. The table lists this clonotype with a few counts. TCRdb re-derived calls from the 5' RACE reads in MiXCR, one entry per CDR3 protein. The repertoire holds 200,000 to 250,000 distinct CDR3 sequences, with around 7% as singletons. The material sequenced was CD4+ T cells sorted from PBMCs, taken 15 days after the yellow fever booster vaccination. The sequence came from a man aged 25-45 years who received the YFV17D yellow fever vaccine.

DNA for the CDR3: TGTGCCAGCAGTGACAGTTCTGGGGCCAACGTCCTGACTTTC. It codes for CASSDSSGANVLTF. The chain couples TRBV7-2 to TRBJ2-6; TRBD1 might be the D (5 bases). Trimming pared 6 bases from V and 1 base from J, leaving 7 bases between. CDR3 length equals 14 residues. CDR1 and CDR2 from the germline V gene are SGHTA and FQGNSA.